Listed below are T cell receptor beta chains from one sample, sequenced in a study of blood T cell repertoires in COVID-19. The protocol was immunoSEQ multiplex PCR, while the TCRdb copy is restricted to in-frame clones and leaves out a portion. This sample has under 200,000 clones; roughly 88% occur once, and the top ten carry roughly 2.9%. Input material: peripheral blood. These receptors all come from a woman aged 60 to 75 with acute or convalescent COVID-19. The CDR3 runs from the conserved cysteine through the conserved F or W.

v_call	cdr3_aa
TRBV19	CASSGGQGRSEKLFF
TRBV6-1	CASSELAGNTDTQYF
TRBV12-5	CASGFEPGTANTEAFF
TRBV5-1	CASSLGRLAGRGKETQYF
TRBV2	CASSVQGAGTGELFF
TRBV24-1	CATSDLSHEQFF
TRBV7-4	CASSIAGGDNEKLFF
TRBV2	CASSTARAPNQPQHF
TRBV11-2	CASTLAPGDYEQYF
TRBV7-2	CASSLPSGDYGYTF
TRBV14	CASSLIRDRVTGNTIYF